Described below is a single T cell receptor beta chain sequence and its context. As yet, its antigen is unknown. One junction end does not reproduce the germline sequence, and a read error may be involved. The CDR3 covers 12 residues. Germline lookup yields CDR1 LGHNA and CDR2 YSLEER. The data are from a study of T-cell memory formation after mild COVID-19. Points from the study as a whole: For contracting clones, CD4+ ones sat mainly in CM and EM, CD8+ in EMRA.

One entry per CDR3 protein, called by TCRdb with MiXCR from the 5' RACE reads. The data contain fewer than 250,000 distinct CDR3 sequences, roughly 27% of them singletons. The sequence came from an adult woman who had mild COVID-19 (a few samples of this study predate the infection). Cell type and time point are not known. The source material was PBMCs or a T cell subset sorted from them (not recorded which). The V and J genes are TRBV4-3 and TRBJ2-1, with D tentatively TRBD2 (5 bases). Here the CDR3 reads CASSQGSSRLIF. The DNA for the CDR3 is TGCGCCAGCAGCCAGGGTTCTAGCCGGCTGATCTTC.